The T cell receptor beta chain described here comes from a study of T-cell memory formation after mild COVID-19. There are a few counts of this clonotype. TCRdb reanalysed the 5' RACE reads using MiXCR and keeps one entry per CDR3 protein. This table holds approximately 240,000 distinct CDR3 sequences, about 16% found once. Specimen: PBMCs or a T cell subset sorted from them (not recorded which). This TCR came from a young man who had mild COVID-19 (a few samples of this study predate the infection). Cell type and time point are not known.

CDR3 loop: CASSPTGDWQPQHF. The CDR3 DNA reads TGTGCCAGCTCACCAACGGGCGACTGGCAGCCCCAGCATTTT. The chain links TRBV18 to TRBJ1-5; D unclear. The CDR3 spans 14 residues. CDR1 KGHSH and CDR2 LQKENI come from the germline V gene. V lost 2 bases and J lost 7, with 12 bases in between. Full variable domain (rest looked up from reference TRBV18 and TRBJ1-5): NAGVMQNPRHLVRRRGQEARLRCSPMKGHSHVYWYRQLPEEGLKFMVYLQKENIIDESGMPKERFSAEFPKEGPSILRIQQVVRGDSAAYFCASSPTGDWQPQHFGDGTRLSIL.